This passage covers 9 T cell receptor beta chains from one sample sequenced in a study of blood T cell repertoires in COVID-19. Profiled with immunoSEQ multiplex PCR; TCRdb holds only in-frame clones, not every one. The sample holds about 95,000 clones; approximately 84% are singletons and the top ten take approximately 24%. Sample: peripheral blood. These receptors all come from a human donor in a cohort sampled during active COVID-19.

The V and J genes are TRBV5-1 and TRBJ2-2, with D possibly TRBD2 on 5 matching bases. The CDR3 is 14 amino acids. V gave up 0 bases and J gave up 6 bases, with 9 bases separating them. CDR1 and CDR2 from the germline V gene are SGHRS and YFSETQ. The CDR3 DNA reads TGCGCCAGCAGCTTGGCCGCCGGGGCCGGGGAGCTGTTTTTT. This codes for CASSLAAGAGELFF.

The V gene is TRBV5-1, the J gene TRBJ2-7; TRBD2 aligns across 11 bases. The CDR3 extends over 16 amino acids. Trimming at V came to 3 bases and at J to 5 bases, leaving 10 bases not matched to a gene. Germline assignment: CDR1 SGHRS and CDR2 YFSETQ. In nucleotides, the CDR3 is TGCGCCAGCAGCTCTCGACTAGCGGGAATGATCAACGAGCAGTACTTC. Protein: CASSSRLAGMINEQYF.

This chain links TRBV2 with TRBJ1-5, with a tentative D call TRBD1 (5 bases). V lost 6 bases and J 4 bases, leaving 13 bases between the germline ends. The V gene's germline CDR1 is SNHLY and CDR2 FYNNEI. This CDR3 region has 14 residues. CDR3 in DNA: TGTGCCAGCAGGTCTATAGGGGCGAATCAGCCCCAGCATTTT. It yields the protein CASRSIGANQPQHF.

In DNA, the CDR3 is TGTGCCAGCAGTGAACTAGCGCTTTACAATGAGCAGTTCTTC. Translated: CASSELALYNEQFF. The rearrangement joins TRBV2 to TRBJ2-1; D possibly corresponds to TRBD2 (6 bases). V lost 2 bases to trimming and J lost 4 bases, with 9 bases between them. The CDR3 contains 14 residues. The germline CDR1 and CDR2 sequences are SNHLY and FYNNEI.

The chain links TRBV5-1 to TRBJ2-1; D possibly corresponds to TRBD2 (6 bases). Trimming left V 4 bases short and J 4 bases short, with 15 bases between. The CDR3 covers 15 residues. The germline CDR1 and CDR2 sequences are SGHRS and YFSETQ. CDR3 residues: CASSPGLGLYNEQFF. CDR3 nucleotides: TGCGCCAGCAGCCCGGGACTTGGACTATACAATGAGCAGTTCTTC.

This clone was recorded a few times. CDR3 nucleotides: TGTGCCAGCAGCGGGGCCATTGGGGGACAGGGCGAGGGTGAAAAACTGTTTTTT. Amino acids: CASSGAIGGQGEGEKLFF. The J gene is TRBJ1-4, the V gene TRBV10-3; 9 nucleotides align to TRBD1. The CDR3 is 18 residues long. Germline trimming cut 10 bases from V and 7 bases from J; bases unmatched to any gene: 22. Germline loops: CDR1 ENHRY, CDR2 SYGVKD.

The gene calls are TRBV14 and TRBJ1-2; the match to TRBD1 covers 7 bases. Germline V gives CDR1 SGHDN, CDR2 FVKESK. V was pared by 2 bases and J by 4 bases, with 4 bases of the junction left unmatched. CDR3 length: 14 amino acids. DNA for the CDR3: TGTGCCAGCAGCCAAAAACAGGGGCCCTATGGCTACACCTTC. It yields the protein CASSQKQGPYGYTF.

J is TRBJ2-7 and V is TRBV28, with TRBD1 matching over 9 bases. Looked up from germline, CDR1 is MDHEN and CDR2 is SYDVKM. The V segment lost 2 bases and the J segment 3 bases; nucleotides outside the gene matches: 11. The CDR3 has 17 residues. In nucleotides, the CDR3 is TGTGCCAGCAGTTTACCCTCCTGGACAGGGGCCCACTACGAGCAGTACTTC. Its protein is CASSLPSWTGAHYEQYF.

The chain has TRBV5-8 and TRBJ1-2; 10 bases match TRBD1. V was pared by 0 bases and J by 7 bases, with 9 bases of the junction left unmatched. CDR1 is SGHTS, CDR2 YDEGEE, per germline. CDR3 length equals 16 residues. CDR3 sequence reads: CASSLGGQGISGGYTF. For the CDR3, the DNA is TGTGCCAGCAGCTTGGGGGGACAGGGGATCTCAGGTGGCTACACCTTC.